This T cell receptor beta chain is drawn from a study of early T cells in non-severe SARS-CoV-2 infection. Individual cDNA molecules were tagged with unique molecular identifiers. TCRdb reanalysed the 5' RACE reads using MiXCR and keeps one entry per CDR3 protein. The repertoire has more than 65,000 distinct CDR3 sequences, around 13% of them found once; the top ten carry over 0.95%. CDR3 length equals 13 residues. Germline V gene sequence: CDR1 SEHNR, CDR2 FQNEAQ (reference sequence). V shed 5 bases and J shed 5 bases, with 11 bases lying between them. This clonotype was detected many times. The chain links TRBV7-9 to TRBJ2-3, with D maybe TRBD2 (7 bases). This clonotype was obtained from an adult who was a healthcare worker with PCR-confirmed SARS-CoV-2 infection or an uninfected control (not recorded which). Specimen: whole blood. The CDR3 nucleotides read TGTGCCAGCAGCAGGGGGGGACGAGATACGCAGTATTTT. Its protein product is CASSRGGRDTQYF.